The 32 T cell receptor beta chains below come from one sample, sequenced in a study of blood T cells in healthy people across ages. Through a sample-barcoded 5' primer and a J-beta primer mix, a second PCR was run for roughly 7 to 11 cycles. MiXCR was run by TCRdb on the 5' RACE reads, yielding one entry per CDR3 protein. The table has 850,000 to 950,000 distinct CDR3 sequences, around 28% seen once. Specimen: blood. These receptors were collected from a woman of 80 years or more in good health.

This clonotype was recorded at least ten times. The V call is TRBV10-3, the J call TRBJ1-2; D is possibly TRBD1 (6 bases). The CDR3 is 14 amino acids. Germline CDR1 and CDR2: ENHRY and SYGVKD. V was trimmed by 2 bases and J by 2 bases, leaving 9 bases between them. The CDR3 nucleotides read TGTGCCATCAGTGAGGCGGGGGGCAACTATGGCTACACCTTC. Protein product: CAISEAGGNYGYTF.

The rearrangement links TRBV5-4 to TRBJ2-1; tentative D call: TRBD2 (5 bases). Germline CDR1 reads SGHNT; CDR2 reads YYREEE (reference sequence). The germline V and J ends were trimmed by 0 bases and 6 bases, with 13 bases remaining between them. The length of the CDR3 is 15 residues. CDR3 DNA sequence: TGTGCCAGCAGCTTGGCCGGCGGGCAAGTCAATGAGCAGTTCTTC. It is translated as CASSLAGGQVNEQFF.

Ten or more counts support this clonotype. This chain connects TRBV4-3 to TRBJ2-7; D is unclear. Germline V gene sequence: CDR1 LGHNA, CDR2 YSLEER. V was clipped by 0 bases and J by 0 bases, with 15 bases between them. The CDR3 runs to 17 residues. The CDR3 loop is CASSQDSTKWDSYEQYF. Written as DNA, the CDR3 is TGCGCCAGCAGCCAAGATTCGACCAAATGGGACTCCTACGAGCAGTACTTC.

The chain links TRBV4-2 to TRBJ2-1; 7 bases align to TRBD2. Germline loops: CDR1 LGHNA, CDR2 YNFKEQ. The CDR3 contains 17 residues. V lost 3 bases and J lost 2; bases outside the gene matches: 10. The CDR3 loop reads CASSQIRGGVAYNEQFF. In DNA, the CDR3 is TGTGCCAGCAGCCAGATTCGGGGAGGGGTGGCCTACAATGAGCAGTTCTTC.

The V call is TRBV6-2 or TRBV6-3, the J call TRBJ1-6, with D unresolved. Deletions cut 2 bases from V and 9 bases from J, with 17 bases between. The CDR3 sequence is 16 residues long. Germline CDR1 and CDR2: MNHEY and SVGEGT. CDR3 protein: CASSYAPPRDLSPLHF. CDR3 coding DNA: TGTGCCAGCAGTTACGCTCCGCCGAGGGATCTTTCACCCCTCCACTTT.

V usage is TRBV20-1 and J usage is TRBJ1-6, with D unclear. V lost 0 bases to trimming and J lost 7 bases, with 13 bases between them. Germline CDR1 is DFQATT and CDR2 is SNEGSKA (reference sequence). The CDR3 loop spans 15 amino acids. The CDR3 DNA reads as TGCAGTGCTAGAGATTATTTTTTACTGAATTCACCCCTCCACTTT. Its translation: CSARDYFLLNSPLHF.

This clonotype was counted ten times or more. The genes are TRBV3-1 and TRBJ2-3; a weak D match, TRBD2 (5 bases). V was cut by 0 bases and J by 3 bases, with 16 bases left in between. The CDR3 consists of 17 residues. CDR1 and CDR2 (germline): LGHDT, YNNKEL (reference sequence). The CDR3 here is CASSQERLAWRTDTQYF. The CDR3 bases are TGTGCCAGCAGCCAAGAGCGGCTAGCCTGGAGAACAGATACGCAGTATTTT.

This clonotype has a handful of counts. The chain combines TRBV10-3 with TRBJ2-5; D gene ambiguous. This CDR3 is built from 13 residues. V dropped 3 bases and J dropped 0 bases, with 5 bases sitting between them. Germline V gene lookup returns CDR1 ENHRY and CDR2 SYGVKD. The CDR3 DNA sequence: TGTGCCATCAGTGATCAGCACCAAGAGACCCAGTACTTC. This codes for CAISDQHQETQYF.

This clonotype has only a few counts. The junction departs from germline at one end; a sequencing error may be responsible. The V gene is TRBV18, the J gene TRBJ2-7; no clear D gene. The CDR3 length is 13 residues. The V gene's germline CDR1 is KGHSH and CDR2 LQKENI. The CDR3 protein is CAGSREVSYEQYF. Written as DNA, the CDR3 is TGTGCCGGCTCACGAGAGGTGTCCTACGAGCAGTACTTC.

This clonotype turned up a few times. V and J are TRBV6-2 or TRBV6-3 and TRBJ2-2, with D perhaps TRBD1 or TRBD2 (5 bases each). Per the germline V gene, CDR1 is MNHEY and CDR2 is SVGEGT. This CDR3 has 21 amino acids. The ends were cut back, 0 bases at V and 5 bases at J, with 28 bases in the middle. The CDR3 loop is CASSYSSEPGPGLAKTGELFF. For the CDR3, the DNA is TGTGCCAGCAGTTACTCATCCGAACCGGGACCCGGGCTAGCCAAAACCGGGGAGCTGTTTTTT.

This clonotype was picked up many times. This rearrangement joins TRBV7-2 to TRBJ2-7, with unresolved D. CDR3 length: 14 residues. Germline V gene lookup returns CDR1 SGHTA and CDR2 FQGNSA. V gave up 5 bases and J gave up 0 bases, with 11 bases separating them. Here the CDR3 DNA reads TGTGCCAGCAGCCTAGAGAACCTCTCCTACGAGCAGTACTTC. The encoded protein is CASSLENLSYEQYF. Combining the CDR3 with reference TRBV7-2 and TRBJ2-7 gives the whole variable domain GAGVSQSPSNKVTEKGKDVELRCDPISGHTALYWYRQSLGQGLEFLIYFQGNSAPDKSGLPSDRFSAERTGGSVSTLTIQRTQQEDSAVYLCASSLENLSYEQYFGPGTRLTVT.

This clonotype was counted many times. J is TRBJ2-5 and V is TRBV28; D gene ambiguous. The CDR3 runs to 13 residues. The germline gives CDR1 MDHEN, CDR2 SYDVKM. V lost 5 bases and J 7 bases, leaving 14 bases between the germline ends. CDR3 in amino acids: CASSLGPLGTQYF. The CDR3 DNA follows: TGTGCCAGCAGTCTAGGACCACTGGGGACCCAGTACTTC.

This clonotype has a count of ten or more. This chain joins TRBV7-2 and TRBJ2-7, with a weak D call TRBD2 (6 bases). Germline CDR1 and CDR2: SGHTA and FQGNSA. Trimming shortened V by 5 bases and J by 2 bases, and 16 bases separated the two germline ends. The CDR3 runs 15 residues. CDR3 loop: CASSPRGRGAYEQYF. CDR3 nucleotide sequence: TGTGCCAGCAGCCCCCGGGGGAGAGGTGCCTACGAGCAGTACTTC. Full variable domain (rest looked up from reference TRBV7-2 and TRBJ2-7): GAGVSQSPSNKVTEKGKDVELRCDPISGHTALYWYRQSLGQGLEFLIYFQGNSAPDKSGLPSDRFSAERTGGSVSTLTIQRTQQEDSAVYLCASSPRGRGAYEQYFGPGTRLTVT.

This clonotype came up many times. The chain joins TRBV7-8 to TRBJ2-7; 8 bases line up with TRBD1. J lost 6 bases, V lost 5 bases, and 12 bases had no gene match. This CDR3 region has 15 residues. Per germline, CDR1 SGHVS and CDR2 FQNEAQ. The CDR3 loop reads CASSLQGGAVSEQYF. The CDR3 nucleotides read TGTGCCAGCAGCCTACAGGGGGGTGCGGTGAGCGAGCAGTACTTC.

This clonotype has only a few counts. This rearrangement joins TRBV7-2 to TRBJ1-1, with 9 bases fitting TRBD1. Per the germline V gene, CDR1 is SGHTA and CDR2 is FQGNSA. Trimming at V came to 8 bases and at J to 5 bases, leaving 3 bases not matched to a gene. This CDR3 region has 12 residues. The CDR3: CASRQGVTEAFF. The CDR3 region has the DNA TGTGCCAGCCGACAGGGGGTTACTGAAGCTTTCTTT.

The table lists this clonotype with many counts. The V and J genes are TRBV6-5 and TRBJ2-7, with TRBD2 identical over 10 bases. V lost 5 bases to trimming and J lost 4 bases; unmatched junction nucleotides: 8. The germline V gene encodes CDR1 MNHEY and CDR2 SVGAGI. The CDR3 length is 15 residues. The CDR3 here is CASSKPGLATYEQYF. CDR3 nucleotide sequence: TGTGCCAGCAGTAAACCGGGACTAGCGACATACGAGCAGTACTTC.

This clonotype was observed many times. The CDR3 loop is CASSYRQSGGYGYTF. The DNA for the CDR3 is TGTGCCAGCAGTTACAGACAGAGCGGGGGCTATGGCTACACCTTC. V and J are TRBV6-5 and TRBJ1-2; D is perhaps TRBD1 (5 bases). CDR1 and CDR2 from the germline V gene are MNHEY and SVGAGI. V lost 2 bases to trimming and J lost 4 bases, with 14 bases between them. The CDR3 sequence is 15 residues long.

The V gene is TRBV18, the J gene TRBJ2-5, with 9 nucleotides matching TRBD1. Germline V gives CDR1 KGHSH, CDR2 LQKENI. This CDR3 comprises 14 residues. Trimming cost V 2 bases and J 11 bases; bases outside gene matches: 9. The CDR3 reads CASSPSGTGWEQYF. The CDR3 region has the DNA TGTGCCAGCTCACCATCCGGGACAGGGTGGGAGCAGTACTTC.

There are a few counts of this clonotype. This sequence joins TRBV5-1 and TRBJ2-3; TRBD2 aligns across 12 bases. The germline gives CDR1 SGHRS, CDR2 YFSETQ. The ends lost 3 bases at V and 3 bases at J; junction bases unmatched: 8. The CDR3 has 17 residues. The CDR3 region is CASSYLAGGPSTDTQYF. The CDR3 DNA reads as TGCGCCAGCAGCTACCTAGCGGGGGGGCCTAGTACAGATACGCAGTATTTT. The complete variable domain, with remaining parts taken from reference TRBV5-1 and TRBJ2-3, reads KAGVTQTPRYLIKTRGQQVTLSCSPISGHRSVSWYQQTPGQGLQFLFEYFSETQRNKGNFPGRFSGRQFSNSRSEMNVSTLELGDSALYLCASSYLAGGPSTDTQYFGPGTRLTVL.

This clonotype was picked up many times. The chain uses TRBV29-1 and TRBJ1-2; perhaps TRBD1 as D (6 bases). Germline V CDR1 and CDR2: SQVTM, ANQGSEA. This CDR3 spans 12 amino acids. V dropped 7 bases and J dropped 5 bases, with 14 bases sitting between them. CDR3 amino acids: CSEGTTEYGYTF. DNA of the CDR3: TGCAGCGAGGGGACAACGGAATATGGCTACACCTTC.

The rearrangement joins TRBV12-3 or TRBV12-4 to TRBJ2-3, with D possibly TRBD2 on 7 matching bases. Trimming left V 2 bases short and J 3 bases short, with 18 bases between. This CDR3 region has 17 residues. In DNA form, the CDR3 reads TGTGCCAGCAGTTTAAGAGGGGGGGCCGGGGGAACAGATACGCAGTATTTT. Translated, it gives CASSLRGGAGGTDTQYF.

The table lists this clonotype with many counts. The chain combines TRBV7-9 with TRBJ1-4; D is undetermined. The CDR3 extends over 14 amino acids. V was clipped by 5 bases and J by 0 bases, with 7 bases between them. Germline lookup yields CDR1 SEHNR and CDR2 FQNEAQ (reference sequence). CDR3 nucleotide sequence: TGTGCCAGCAGCGACACTGCAACTAATGAAAAACTGTTTTTT. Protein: CASSDTATNEKLFF.

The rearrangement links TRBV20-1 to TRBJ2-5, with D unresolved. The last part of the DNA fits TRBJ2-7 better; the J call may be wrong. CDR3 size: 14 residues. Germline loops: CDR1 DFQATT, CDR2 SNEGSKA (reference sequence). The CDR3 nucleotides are TGCAGTGCTAGAGATCTGGACCGATCCTACGAGCAGTACTTC. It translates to CSARDLDRSYEQYF.

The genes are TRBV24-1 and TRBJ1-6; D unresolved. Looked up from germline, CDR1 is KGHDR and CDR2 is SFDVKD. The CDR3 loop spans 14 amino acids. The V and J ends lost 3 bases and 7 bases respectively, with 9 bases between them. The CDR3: CATSDRAGNSPLHF. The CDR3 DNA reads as TGTGCCACCAGTGATCGTGCGGGGAATTCACCCCTCCACTTT.

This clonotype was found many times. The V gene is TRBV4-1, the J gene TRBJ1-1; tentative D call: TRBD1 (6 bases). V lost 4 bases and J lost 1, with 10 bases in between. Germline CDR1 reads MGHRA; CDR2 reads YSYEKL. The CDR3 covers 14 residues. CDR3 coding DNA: TGCGCCAGCAGCCCAGAACAGGGGAACACTGAAGCTTTCTTT. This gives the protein CASSPEQGNTEAFF.

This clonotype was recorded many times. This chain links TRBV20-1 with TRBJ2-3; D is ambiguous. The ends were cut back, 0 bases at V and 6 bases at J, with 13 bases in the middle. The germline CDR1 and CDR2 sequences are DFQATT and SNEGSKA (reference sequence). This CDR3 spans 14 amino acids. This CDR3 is CSARDLTRLDTQYF. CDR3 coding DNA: TGCAGTGCTAGAGATCTTACCCGTTTGGATACGCAGTATTTT.

CDR3 bases: TGTGCCAGCAGGTCTGGACAGGGGCGGAACACCGGGGAGCTGTTTTTT. Encoded protein: CASRSGQGRNTGELFF. The chain links TRBV12-3 or TRBV12-4 to TRBJ2-2; 9 positions agree with TRBD1. The CDR3 length is 16 residues. The V segment lost 6 bases and the J segment 1 base; nucleotides outside the gene matches: 6.

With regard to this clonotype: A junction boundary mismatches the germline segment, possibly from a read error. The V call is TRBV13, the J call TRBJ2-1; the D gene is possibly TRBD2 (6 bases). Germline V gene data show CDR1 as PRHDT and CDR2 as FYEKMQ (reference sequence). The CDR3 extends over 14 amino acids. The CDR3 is CASSLRGLYNGQFF. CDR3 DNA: TGTGCCAGCAGCCTACGAGGACTATACAATGGGCAGTTCTTC.

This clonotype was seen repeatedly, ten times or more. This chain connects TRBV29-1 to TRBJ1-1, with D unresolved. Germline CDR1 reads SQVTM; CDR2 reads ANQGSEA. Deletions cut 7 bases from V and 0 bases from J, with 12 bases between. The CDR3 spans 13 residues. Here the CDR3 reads CSARAGMNTEAFF. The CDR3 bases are TGCAGCGCCCGAGCGGGGATGAACACTGAAGCTTTCTTT. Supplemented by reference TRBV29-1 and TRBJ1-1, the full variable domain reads SAVISQKPSRDICQRGTSLTIQCQVDSQVTMMFWYRQQPGQSLTLIATANQGSEATYESGFVIDKFPISRPNLTFSTLTVSNMSPEDSSIYLCSARAGMNTEAFFGQGTRLTVV.

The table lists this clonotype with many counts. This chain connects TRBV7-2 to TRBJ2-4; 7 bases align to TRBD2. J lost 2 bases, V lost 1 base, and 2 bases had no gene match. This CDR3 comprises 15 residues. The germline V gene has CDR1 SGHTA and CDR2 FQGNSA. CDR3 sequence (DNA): TGTGCCAGCAGCTTAGGGGGGGGGACCAAAAACATTCAGTACTTC. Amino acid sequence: CASSLGGGTKNIQYF.

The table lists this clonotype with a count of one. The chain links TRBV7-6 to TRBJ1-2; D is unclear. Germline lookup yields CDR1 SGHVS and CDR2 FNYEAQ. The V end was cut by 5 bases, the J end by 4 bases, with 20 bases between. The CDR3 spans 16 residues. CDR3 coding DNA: TGTGCCAGCAGCCTCGAGGAAGGCGGGGTTTCCTATGGCTACACCTTC. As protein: CASSLEEGGVSYGYTF.

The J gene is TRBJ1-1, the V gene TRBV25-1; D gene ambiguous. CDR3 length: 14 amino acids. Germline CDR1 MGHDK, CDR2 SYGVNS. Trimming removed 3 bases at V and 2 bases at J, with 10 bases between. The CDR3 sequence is CASSERGINTEAFF. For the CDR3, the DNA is TGTGCCAGCAGTGAGCGCGGGATCAACACTGAAGCTTTCTTT.